This TCR beta chain was captured by sequencing in a study of blood T cell repertoires in COVID-19. Libraries were prepared by immunoSEQ multiplex PCR; TCRdb keeps only in-frame clonotypes and omits some of them. The sample includes roughly 28,000 clones, 60% to 85% of them seen just once. V was clipped by 2 bases and J by 0 bases, with 6 bases between them. Germline V gene data show CDR1 as SGDLS and CDR2 as YYNGEE. The CDR3 has 14 amino acids. Sequencing was done on a sample of peripheral blood. The sequence came from a woman in her 70s with active or convalescent COVID-19. V usage is TRBV9 and J usage is TRBJ1-3; the D is unclear. The CDR3 sequence is CASSVTDSGNTIYF. The CDR3, as DNA: TGTGCCAGCAGCGTCACAGACTCTGGAAACACCATATATTTT.